These T cell receptor beta chains were read from a single sample in a study of blood T cell repertoires in COVID-19. Profiled with immunoSEQ multiplex PCR; TCRdb holds only in-frame clones, not every one. The sample has about 300,000 clones, around 86% seen once; the top ten hold about 4.2%. Sample: PBMCs or T cells enriched from blood (not recorded which). The source is a man between 25 and 39 years old who had recovered from COVID-19. CDR3s include the opening cysteine and the closing phenylalanine or tryptophan. D genes are given only for firm matches. Clone size is not always given. Where it is, it says once, few, many or a class for expanded clones.

j_call d_call v_call clone_size cdr3_aa cdr3_nt
TRBJ2-7 TRBD1 TRBV4-1 . CASSQVGAGGYEQYF TGCGCCAGCAGCCAAGTTGGGGCAGGGGGTTACGAGCAGTACTTC
TRBJ1-6 TRBD1 TRBV28 . CASSRGQGASYNSPLHF TGTGCCAGCAGCCGAGGACAGGGGGCCTCCTATAATTCACCCCTCCACTTT
TRBJ1-1 . TRBV19 . CASSIDVGVSEAFF TGTGCCAGTAGTATAGATGTAGGAGTGAGTGAAGCTTTCTTT
TRBJ2-2 . TRBV6-5 few CASSTARVSGELFF TGTGCCAGCAGTACTGCCAGGGTGTCCGGGGAGCTGTTTTTT
TRBJ1-1 . TRBV20-1 many CSADQRTGAFF TGCAGTGCCGACCAGCGTACGGGAGCTTTCTTT
TRBJ2-2 TRBD1 TRBV5-1 . CASSSLDRVDTGELFF TGCGCCAGCAGTTCCCTCGACAGGGTCGACACCGGGGAGCTGTTTTTT
TRBJ1-1 TRBD1 TRBV10-2 few CASSEPSTGAMNTEAFF TGCGCCAGCAGTGAGCCCTCGACAGGGGCAATGAACACTGAAGCTTTCTTT
TRBJ2-7 TRBD2 TRBV5-6 . CASSPGLAGEIRYEQYF TGTGCCAGCAGCCCGGGACTAGCGGGAGAAATAAGGTACGAGCAGTACTTC
TRBJ2-7 . TRBV5-4 . CASSRTTGFSYEQYF TGTGCCAGCAGCCGAACAACAGGGTTCTCCTACGAGCAGTACTTC
TRBJ1-6 . TRBV19 . CASSKGDRSSYNSPLHF TGTGCCAGTAGTAAGGGAGACAGGAGCTCCTATAATTCACCCCTCCACTTT
TRBJ2-3 . TRBV24-1 . CATSDFGRVSTDTQYF TGTGCCACCAGTGATTTCGGCAGGGTATCAACAGATACGCAGTATTTT
TRBJ1-1 TRBD1 TRBV2 . CASRGGQGPTEAFF TGTGCCAGCAGGGGTGGACAGGGTCCCACTGAAGCTTTCTTT
TRBJ2-3 TRBD2 TRBV6-4 . CASSDGPSGSTDTQYF TGTGCCAGCAGTGACGGGCCTAGCGGGAGCACAGATACGCAGTATTTT
TRBJ2-1 . TRBV6-5 . CASSYSRAYNEQFF TGTGCCAGCAGTTACTCGAGAGCCTACAATGAGCAGTTCTTC
TRBJ2-1 TRBD2 TRBV7-2 once CASSSGTSLYNEQFF TGTGCCAGCAGCTCCGGGACTAGCCTTTACAATGAGCAGTTCTTC
TRBJ2-5 . TRBV11-2 few CASSFGITPGETQYF TGTGCCAGCAGCTTCGGGATCACCCCCGGGGAGACCCAGTACTTC
TRBJ2-7 TRBD1 TRBV7-9 . CASSLGQGVSEQYF TGTGCCAGCAGCCTAGGACAGGGGGTTAGCGAGCAGTACTTC
TRBJ1-3 . TRBV2 . CASSQAGAGNTIYF TGTGCCAGCTCCCAGGCAGGGGCTGGAAACACCATATATTTT
TRBJ1-1 TRBD1 TRBV6-5 . CASREDRRNTEAFF TGTGCCAGCAGGGAGGACAGGCGGAACACTGAAGCTTTCTTT
TRBJ2-7 TRBD1 TRBV5-1 . CASSLEGQGPYEQYF TGCGCCAGCAGCTTGGAGGGACAGGGACCCTACGAGCAGTACTTC
TRBJ1-2 . TRBV3-1/TRBV3-2 . CASSQAQGNGYTF TGTGCCAGCAGCCAAGCACAGGGTAACGGCTACACCTTC
TRBJ1-5 TRBD1 TRBV6-5 . CASNLGTGNQPQHF TGTGCCAGTAATTTAGGGACAGGTAATCAGCCCCAGCATTTT
TRBJ2-7 . TRBV3-1/TRBV3-2 . CASTSRGTYEQYF TGTGCCAGCACGTCGCGAGGTACTTACGAGCAGTACTTC
TRBJ2-3 . TRBV9 . CASSDSSTDTQYF TGTGCCAGCAGCGATAGCAGCACAGATACGCAGTATTTT
TRBJ2-2 . TRBV12-3/TRBV12-4 . CASSLTGIGELFF TGTGCCAGCAGTTTGACTGGAATCGGGGAGCTGTTTTTT
TRBJ1-6 TRBD1 TRBV5-8 . CASSRDRGLSSPLHF TGTGCCAGCAGTCGGGACAGGGGGCTAAGTTCACCCCTCCACTTT
TRBJ1-1 . TRBV9 . CASSAPQGGHTEAFF TGTGCCAGCAGCGCTCCACAGGGCGGGCACACTGAAGCTTTCTTT
TRBJ2-7 TRBD1 TRBV6-2/TRBV6-3 . CASSYPSPRGREYEQYF TGTGCCAGCAGTTACCCATCCCCCAGGGGGCGCGAGTACGAGCAGTACTTC
TRBJ1-3 . TRBV2 once CAAESAGNTIYF TGTGCCGCCGAAAGCGCTGGAAACACCATATATTTT
TRBJ2-3 . TRBV10-3 . CAISAHISGDGTDTQYF TGTGCCATCAGTGCTCATATATCGGGGGATGGCACAGATACGCAGTATTTT
TRBJ1-4 . TRBV11-3 . CASSLARAAEKLFF TGTGCCAGCAGCTTAGCCAGGGCAGCAGAAAAACTGTTTTTT
TRBJ1-3 TRBD1 TRBV6-5 . CASRPRGLGGNTIYF TGTGCCAGCAGACCCAGGGGGCTAGGTGGAAACACCATATATTTT
TRBJ2-7 TRBD1 TRBV19 . CASSLNYRGSYEQYF TGTGCCAGTAGTCTGAACTACAGGGGGTCCTACGAGCAGTACTTC
TRBJ2-6 . TRBV5-1 . CASSTVPGTGANVLTF TGCGCCAGCAGCACCGTTCCAGGGACTGGGGCCAACGTCCTGACTTTC
TRBJ2-5 TRBD2 TRBV28 . CASSSGLVLETQYF TGTGCCAGCAGTTCGGGACTAGTCTTGGAGACCCAGTACTTC
TRBJ1-2 TRBD1 TRBV2 . CASSEARWSGGTGGYTF TGTGCCAGCAGTGAAGCGCGCTGGTCAGGGGGCACAGGAGGCTACACCTTC
TRBJ1-3 TRBD1 TRBV3-1/TRBV3-2 . CASSLDRGSENTIYF TGTGCCAGCAGCCTAGACAGGGGTTCGGAGAACACCATATATTTT
TRBJ2-1 TRBD2 TRBV11-2 . CASSLALAGGRRMNEQFF TGTGCCAGCAGCTTAGCACTAGCGGGAGGGCGAAGGATGAATGAGCAGTTCTTC
TRBJ2-2 . TRBV5-4 . CASSLGTDFTGELFF TGTGCCAGCAGCTTAGGGACTGATTTCACCGGGGAGCTGTTTTTT
TRBJ1-2 TRBD1 TRBV5-1 . CASSKDRGQSGYTF TGCGCCAGCAGCAAGGACAGGGGGCAATCAGGCTACACCTTC